These 27 T cell receptor beta chains were all obtained from the same sample, sequenced in a study of spatial heterogeneity in lung cancer. Using its own MiXCR run on the 5' RACE reads, TCRdb lists one record per CDR3 protein. The sample yields 55,000 to 75,000 distinct CDR3 sequences, around 8.9% seen once. Indicated time point: blood at routine non-recurrence follow-up after resection. The material sequenced was PBMCs, taken at follow-up. All receptors come from a female donor with early-stage non-small cell lung cancer.

This clonotype was counted ten times or more. The J gene is TRBJ2-7, the V gene TRBV28; D unresolved. Germline V gene sequence: CDR1 MDHEN, CDR2 SYDVKM. Deletions cut 5 bases from V and 2 bases from J, with 13 bases between. This CDR3 region has 14 residues. The CDR3 loop reads CASSTLTPTYEQYF. CDR3 bases: TGTGCCAGCAGTACCCTGACGCCTACCTACGAGCAGTACTTC.

This clonotype appeared many times. The CDR3 reads CASSLGGQDEQYF. The CDR3 DNA reads as TGTGCCAGCAGTTTAGGGGGACAGGATGAGCAGTACTTC. This chain connects TRBV12-3 or TRBV12-4 to TRBJ2-7; 8 bases are shared with TRBD1. The J segment lost 7 bases and the V segment lost 1 base, leaving 3 bases of the junction unmatched. The CDR3 sequence is 13 residues long.

The V call is TRBV10-1, the J call TRBJ2-5; no clear D. The germline V and J ends were trimmed by 5 bases and 2 bases, with 9 bases remaining between them. The CDR3 is 13 amino acids. Germline values: CDR1 WNHNN, CDR2 SYGVQD (reference sequence). DNA for the CDR3: TGCGCCAGCAGTCGTCTAACTCAAGAGACCCAGTACTTC. Protein product: CASSRLTQETQYF.

This chain uses TRBV6-6 with TRBJ2-7, with 7 bases identical to TRBD2. Germline CDR1 is MNHNY and CDR2 is SVGAGI (reference sequence). The CDR3 spans 15 residues. Trimming removed 0 bases from V and 1 base from J; junction bases left unmatched: 3. CDR3 nucleotide sequence: TGTGCCAGCAGTTACTCGGGGGGGACTTCCTACGAGCAGTACTTC. Amino acids: CASSYSGGTSYEQYF.

This clonotype was counted a few times. V is TRBV6-5 and J is TRBJ1-5; D is unclear. The germline CDR1 and CDR2 sequences are MNHEY and SVGAGI. The CDR3 consists of 15 residues. Trimming took off 2 bases at V and 6 bases at J, with 14 bases between the two ends. This CDR3 is CASSYPTREAQPQHF. CDR3 coding DNA: TGTGCCAGCAGTTACCCCACTCGGGAGGCTCAGCCCCAGCATTTT.

Many counts were recorded for this clonotype. The rearrangement uses TRBV28 and TRBJ2-1; no reliable D call. Germline V lookup: CDR1 MDHEN, CDR2 SYDVKM. This CDR3 contains 14 residues. Trimming pared 0 bases from V and 1 base from J, leaving 4 bases between. CDR3 amino acids: CASSLWESYNEQFF. CDR3 sequence (DNA): TGTGCCAGCAGTTTATGGGAATCCTACAATGAGCAGTTCTTC.

This clonotype was counted at least ten times. The rearrangement joins TRBV5-1 to TRBJ2-5; 8 bases map to TRBD2. Trimming at V came to 0 bases and at J to 1 base, leaving 2 bases not matched to a gene. In germline, CDR1 is SGHRS, CDR2 YFSETQ. The CDR3 consists of 15 residues. The CDR3 protein is CASSLASGFQETQYF. The DNA for the CDR3 is TGCGCCAGCAGCTTGGCTAGCGGGTTCCAAGAGACCCAGTACTTC.

This clonotype was picked up many times. This chain joins TRBV5-1 and TRBJ1-2; D unresolved. The CDR3 loop spans 13 amino acids. Trimming left V 0 bases short and J 0 bases short, with 3 bases between. Germline CDR1 is SGHRS and CDR2 is YFSETQ. The CDR3 spells CASSLDPNYGYTF. The DNA for the CDR3 is TGCGCCAGCAGCTTGGACCCTAACTATGGCTACACCTTC.

The chain uses TRBV28 and TRBJ2-7; D is undetermined. Looked up from germline, CDR1 is MDHEN and CDR2 is SYDVKM. This CDR3 contains 17 residues. Trimming cost V 7 bases and J 0 bases, with 22 bases left between them. DNA for the CDR3: TGTGCCAGCACCCTACGGAGACACGGTCTCAGCTCCTACGAGCAGTACTTC. Amino acids: CASTLRRHGLSSYEQYF.

The chain recombines TRBV29-1 with TRBJ2-1, with D unresolved. Germline values: CDR1 SQVTM, CDR2 ANQGSEA. V gave up 4 bases and J gave up 1 base, with 5 bases separating them. CDR3 length: 12 residues. This chain's CDR3 is CSVGHSYNEQFF. CDR3 DNA: TGCAGCGTTGGCCATTCCTACAATGAGCAGTTCTTC.

The rearrangement uses TRBV7-2 and TRBJ1-2; maybe TRBD1 (6 bases). Germline CDR1 SGHTA, CDR2 FQGNSA. V shed 8 bases and J shed 2 bases, with 18 bases lying between them. The CDR3 has 15 amino acids. The CDR3 DNA reads TGTGCCAGCGGCAATCAAGGGGGGGCGAACTATGGCTACACCTTC. Its protein is CASGNQGGANYGYTF.

This clonotype came up many times. The chain employs TRBV12-3 or TRBV12-4 and TRBJ1-5, with D perhaps matching TRBD1 (6 bases). V was pared by 5 bases and J by 5 bases, with 10 bases between. CDR3 length: 13 residues. The CDR3 DNA reads as TGTGCCAGCAGTCCCCAGGGGCATCAGCCCCAGCATTTT. Encoded protein: CASSPQGHQPQHF.

This clonotype was observed at least ten times. V usage is TRBV28 and J usage is TRBJ2-5; 8 positions agree with TRBD1. Germline values: CDR1 MDHEN, CDR2 SYDVKM. Losses at the gene ends were 10 bases for V and 2 bases for J; bases not matched to a gene: 6. The CDR3 contains 13 residues. CDR3 DNA: TGTGCCATCACCGGGACAGGACAAGAGACCCAGTACTTC. Protein: CAITGTGQETQYF.

This clonotype showed up just once. The gene calls are TRBV28 and TRBJ2-7, with 10 bases aligning to TRBD1. V shed 10 bases and J 4 bases; nucleotides not matched to a gene: 10. Germline V gene lookup returns CDR1 MDHEN and CDR2 SYDVKM. The CDR3 contains 14 residues. CDR3 sequence (DNA): TGTGCCATAGCAGGGGGGACAGGGGATTACGAGCAGTACTTC. Its protein product is CAIAGGTGDYEQYF.

This clonotype was counted at least ten times. The V gene is TRBV29-1, the J gene TRBJ1-2; D perhaps matches TRBD1 (5 bases). The CDR3 sequence is 13 residues long. V lost 2 bases and J lost 6, with 13 bases in between. The V gene's germline CDR1 is SQVTM and CDR2 ANQGSEA. CDR3 region: CSVEKMRGDGYTF. The CDR3 DNA follows: TGCAGCGTTGAAAAAATGAGAGGGGATGGCTACACCTTC.

In its sample, this clonotype was seen many times. V usage is TRBV24-1 and J usage is TRBJ2-1; 10 nucleotides match TRBD1. CDR1 KGHDR and CDR2 SFDVKD come from the germline V gene. This CDR3 is 16 amino acids long. Trimming removed 4 bases from V and 5 bases from J; junction bases left unmatched: 7. As DNA, the CDR3 is TGTGCCACCAGTGACCTGGGACAGGGGCGAGACAATGAGCAGTTCTTC. Translated, it gives CATSDLGQGRDNEQFF.

CDR3 in amino acids: CASLTTGELFF. In nucleotides, the CDR3 is TGTGCCAGCCTGACTACCGGGGAGCTGTTTTTT. This rearrangement joins TRBV6-1 to TRBJ2-2; unclear D gene. The CDR3 is made up of 11 amino acids. CDR1 and CDR2 from the germline V gene are MNHNS and SASEGT. The germline V and J ends were trimmed by 8 bases and 5 bases, with 6 bases remaining between them.

At least ten counts were recorded for this clonotype. The rearrangement links TRBV12-3 or TRBV12-4 to TRBJ2-7, with 7 nucleotides matching TRBD1. The junction had 8 bases not matched to a gene; V was cut back by 7 bases and J by 2 bases. The CDR3 totals 14 residues. For the CDR3, the DNA is TGTGCCAGCATCTTCACGGACAGGCCCTACGAGCAGTACTTC. Translated, it gives CASIFTDRPYEQYF.

This clonotype has ten or more counts. V is TRBV5-1 and J is TRBJ2-2; 13 bases align to TRBD2. There are 16 residues in the CDR3. Germline V gene data show CDR1 as SGHRS and CDR2 as YFSETQ. Trimming removed 4 bases from V and 7 bases from J; junction bases left unmatched: 7. Here the CDR3 DNA reads TGCGCCAGCAGCCGGACTAGCGGGAGATCCCACGGGGAGCTGTTTTTT. Its protein is CASSRTSGRSHGELFF.

The rearrangement uses TRBV12-3 or TRBV12-4 and TRBJ2-2; 9 bases agree with TRBD1. The CDR3 length is 15 residues. V was pared by 6 bases and J by 5 bases, with 7 bases of the junction left unmatched. In nucleotides, the CDR3 is TGTGCCAGCAGGCGCACAGGGGGCATGACCGGGGAGCTGTTTTTT. Translation gives CASRRTGGMTGELFF.

This clonotype has at least ten counts. The chain carries TRBV6-2 or TRBV6-3 and TRBJ1-5; a possible D gene is TRBD1 (5 bases). The germline CDR1 and CDR2 sequences are MNHEY and SVGEGT. Trimming took off 4 bases at V and 7 bases at J, with 11 bases between the two ends. The CDR3 runs to 13 residues. CDR3 DNA: TGTGCCAGCAGTTCAGGGTTCAGGCAGCCCCAGCATTTT. Translating it yields CASSSGFRQPQHF.

Ten or more counts support this clonotype. This rearrangement joins TRBV29-1 to TRBJ2-1; D assignment may be TRBD1 or TRBD2 (6 bases each). Trimming pared 7 bases from V and 10 bases from J, leaving 17 bases between. Germline assignment: CDR1 SQVTM and CDR2 ANQGSEA. The CDR3 runs to 12 residues. The CDR3 sequence: CSGRGAFWEQFF. As DNA, the CDR3 is TGCAGCGGGAGGGGGGCCTTTTGGGAGCAGTTCTTC.

This rearrangement joins TRBV5-1 to TRBJ2-2; D call uncertain. Trimming removed 0 bases from V and 3 bases from J, with 3 bases in between. Germline V gene lookup returns CDR1 SGHRS and CDR2 YFSETQ. This CDR3 is built from 13 residues. Here the CDR3 reads CASSLEYTGELFF. For the CDR3, the DNA is TGCGCCAGCAGCTTGGAATACACCGGGGAGCTGTTTTTT. Supplemented by reference TRBV5-1 and TRBJ2-2, the full variable domain reads KAGVTQTPRYLIKTRGQQVTLSCSPISGHRSVSWYQQTPGQGLQFLFEYFSETQRNKGNFPGRFSGRQFSNSRSEMNVSTLELGDSALYLCASSLEYTGELFFGEGSRLTVL.

This clonotype was found a few times. V gene TRBV12-3 or TRBV12-4 combines with J gene TRBJ1-1; the match to TRBD1 covers 8 bases. The CDR3 length is 15 residues. The V and J ends lost 6 bases and 7 bases, in that order; junction bases with no gene match: 13. In DNA, the CDR3 is TGTGCCAGCAGGTCCCGCCAGGGGGCCGGGAATGAAGCTTTCTTT. Amino acid sequence: CASRSRQGAGNEAFF.

This clonotype showed up many times. V and J are TRBV6-5 and TRBJ2-7; TRBD2 matches 8 bases. Per the germline V gene, CDR1 is MNHEY and CDR2 is SVGAGI. Unmatched junction bases numbered 10, after V lost 7 bases and J lost 2 bases. The CDR3 loop spans 15 amino acids. In DNA form, the CDR3 reads TGTGCCAGCACCCCTGCGGGAGCGGGAGCCTACGAGCAGTACTTC. Its translation is CASTPAGAGAYEQYF.

The V gene is TRBV18, the J gene TRBJ2-1; TRBD1 matches 11 bases. In germline, CDR1 is KGHSH, CDR2 LQKENI. J gave up 3 bases and V 6 bases, and 10 bases lay outside the gene matches. The CDR3 runs to 17 residues. The DNA for the CDR3 is TGTGCCAGCTCCCAAACCTGGACAGGGGGCTTCTACAATGAGCAGTTCTTC. This codes for CASSQTWTGGFYNEQFF. Drawing the rest from reference TRBV18 and TRBJ2-1, the complete variable domain is NAGVMQNPRHLVRRRGQEARLRCSPMKGHSHVYWYRQLPEEGLKFMVYLQKENIIDESGMPKERFSAEFPKEGPSILRIQQVVRGDSAAYFCASSQTWTGGFYNEQFFGPGTRLTVL.

This clonotype was counted ten times or more. The chain combines TRBV7-9 with TRBJ2-1; TRBD2 aligns across 11 bases. The germline CDR1 and CDR2 sequences are SEHNR and FQNEAQ (reference sequence). The CDR3 is 15 amino acids. The trim removed 5 bases at V and 7 bases at J, leaving 7 bases unmatched. CDR3 loop: CASSPTSGRRNEQFF. CDR3 DNA: TGTGCCAGCAGCCCAACTAGCGGGAGACGGAATGAGCAGTTCTTC.